The TCR beta chain under discussion was sequenced for a study of human T cells and chemical hapten exposure. Study-wide context: Patch testing placed 0.01% DPC on the upper back, with readings at 6 days. Regarding the study as a whole: The number of TCRs above 1 in 1000 frequency did not change after DPC sensitization. Expanded TCRs clustered into significantly more large CDR3 similarity groups than controls, the analysis revealed.

V gave up 2 bases and J gave up 5 bases, with 15 bases separating them. Germline V gene sequence: CDR1 DFQATT, CDR2 SNEGSKA (reference sequence). This CDR3 is built from 14 residues. This clonotype was picked up many times. What it binds is unknown. The study's library attached unique molecular identifiers to single cDNA molecules. A single record per CDR3 protein comes from TCRdb applying MiXCR to the RACE reads. The table shows fewer than 60,000 distinct CDR3 sequences, with roughly 12% occurring only once. Specified time point: pre-sensitization, week 0. The treatment was: therapeutic diphenylcyclopropenone sensitization with weekly scalp DPC.

V usage is TRBV20-1 and J usage is TRBJ2-5, with a tentative D call TRBD1 (6 bases). Here the sequenced sample was whole blood, taken in connection with sensitization to the hapten diphenylcyclopropenone (DPC). The clonotype was recovered from a woman in her forties with alopecia areata. Some clones in this sample may be carry-over from other donors' samples. The CDR3 DNA reads as TGCAGTGCTAGACTCACAGGGCCCGGGGAGACCCAGTACTTC. Protein: CSARLTGPGETQYF.